Listed here are 19 T cell receptor beta chains from one sample, sequenced in a study of identifying expanded T cells in peripheral blood. Produced via immunoSEQ multiplex PCR; TCRdb's table is partial and in-frame only. The sample records around 120,000 clones, around nine tenths being singletons. The sample taken for sequencing was blood. The receptors derive from a person aged 18 to 70 in good health.

The chain employs TRBV27 and TRBJ1-4; D remains ambiguous. The CDR3 is 13 residues long. The germline CDR1 and CDR2 sequences are MNHEY and SMNVEV (reference sequence). V was cut by 8 bases and J by 5 bases, with 12 bases left in between. The CDR3 here is CASSRAWNEKLFF. The CDR3 coding sequence is TGTGCCAGCTCCCGGGCATGGAATGAAAAACTGTTTTTT.

The CDR3 region has the DNA TGTGCCAGCAGGCCCGGACAGTCAAATTCACCCCTCCACTTT. Encoded protein: CASRPGQSNSPLHF. The rearrangement joins TRBV6-5 to TRBJ1-6; possibly TRBD1 for D (6 bases). Germline lookup yields CDR1 MNHEY and CDR2 SVGAGI. This CDR3 has 14 amino acids. Trimming took off 6 bases at V and 7 bases at J, with 13 bases between the two ends.

The gene calls are TRBV18 and TRBJ1-5; D perhaps matches TRBD1 (5 bases). Germline lookup yields CDR1 KGHSH and CDR2 LQKENI. V was cut by 3 bases and J by 6 bases, with 18 bases left in between. The CDR3 covers 16 residues. CDR3 amino acids: CASSPYAGGSGQPQHF. DNA of the CDR3: TGTGCCAGCTCACCCTATGCGGGGGGTTCGGGTCAGCCCCAGCATTTT.

This sequence joins TRBV5-4 and TRBJ2-7; 9 bases match TRBD1. J gave up 3 bases and V 5 bases, and 6 bases lay outside the gene matches. This CDR3 region has 14 residues. Looked up from germline, CDR1 is SGHNT and CDR2 is YYREEE (reference sequence). This CDR3 reads CASSTDRGGYEQYF. In nucleotides, the CDR3 is TGTGCCAGCAGTACGGACAGGGGTGGCTACGAGCAGTACTTC.

DNA for the CDR3: TGTGCCAGCAGCCCCTTTAGCGCGAACACTGAAGCTTTCTTT. It is translated as CASSPFSANTEAFF. V usage is TRBV11-2 and J usage is TRBJ1-1; D is uncertain. Germline lookup yields CDR1 SGHAT and CDR2 FQNNGV. The V gene lost 5 bases and the J gene lost 1 base, with 11 bases spanning the gap. CDR3 size: 14 residues.

CDR3 sequence (DNA): TGTGCCAGCGGGACAGGGGGGGGGACTGAAGCTTTCTTT. It codes for CASGTGGGTEAFF. V is TRBV6-5 and J is TRBJ1-1, with TRBD1 identical over 11 bases. Germline V gene data show CDR1 as MNHEY and CDR2 as SVGAGI. Losses at the gene ends were 8 bases for V and 5 bases for J; bases not matched to a gene: 4. This CDR3 has 13 amino acids.

This sequence joins TRBV6-5 and TRBJ2-5; 11 bases agree with TRBD2. The CDR3 is made up of 15 amino acids. The ends lost 6 bases at V and 7 bases at J; junction bases unmatched: 10. Germline CDR1 MNHEY, CDR2 SVGAGI. The chain's CDR3 is CASSPLAGGPATQYF. The CDR3, as DNA: TGTGCCAGCAGCCCCTTAGCGGGGGGGCCCGCGACCCAGTACTTC.

A few counts support this clone. V is TRBV19 and J is TRBJ1-2; perhaps TRBD1 as D (6 bases). The CDR3 has 14 amino acids. V lost 4 bases to trimming and J lost 3 bases, with 12 bases between them. Looked up from germline, CDR1 is LNHDA and CDR2 is SQIVND (reference sequence). CDR3 sequence (DNA): TGTGCCAGTAGTACGCACAGGGACGACTATGGCTACACCTTC. It yields the protein CASSTHRDDYGYTF.

The rearrangement uses TRBV6-5 and TRBJ2-1; the D is unclear. V was cut by 5 bases and J by 10 bases, with 9 bases left in between. Looked up from germline, CDR1 is MNHEY and CDR2 is SVGAGI. The CDR3 is 11 residues long. CDR3 sequence: CASSELSEQFF. CDR3 DNA: TGTGCCAGCAGTGAACTGTCGGAGCAGTTCTTC.

This clone was seen a handful of times. The chain employs TRBV19 and TRBJ1-2, with D possibly matching TRBD1 (5 bases). This CDR3 comprises 12 residues. CDR1 and CDR2 (germline): LNHDA, SQIVND (reference sequence). With 4 bases removed from V and 6 bases from J, the gap between germline ends came to 9 bases. The DNA for the CDR3 is TGTGCCAGTAGTACCTACAGGCATGGCTACACCTTC. Encoded protein: CASSTYRHGYTF.

This clone was seen only a few times. Within the sample, other DNA sequences also encode this same CDR3. The gene calls are TRBV18 and TRBJ1-2, with 8 bases lining up with TRBD1. CDR3 length equals 14 residues. Germline assignment: CDR1 KGHSH and CDR2 LQKENI. J gave up 4 bases and V 0 bases, and 1 base lay outside the gene matches. The CDR3 nucleotides are TGTGCCAGCTCACCACCGGGGACAGGCTATGGCTACACCTTC. Translated, it gives CASSPPGTGYGYTF.

The J gene is TRBJ2-3, the V gene TRBV5-4, with D possibly being TRBD1 or TRBD2 (5 bases each). CDR3 size: 13 residues. Trimming removed 3 bases at V and 9 bases at J, with 14 bases between. From germline, CDR1 is SGHNT and CDR2 YYREEE (reference sequence). DNA for the CDR3: TGTGCCAGCAGCTCAATACTGGGGGAAACGCAGTATTTT. This sequence encodes CASSSILGETQYF.

This sequence joins TRBV7-6 and TRBJ2-5; the match to TRBD2 covers 7 bases. Germline V CDR1 and CDR2: SGHVS, FNYEAQ. V shed 3 bases, J shed 2 bases, and the junction held 6 bases outside the gene matches. This CDR3 is 15 amino acids long. The chain's CDR3 is CASSFGGGIQETQYF. DNA for the CDR3: TGTGCCAGCAGCTTTGGGGGGGGGATACAAGAGACCCAGTACTTC.

The rearrangement links TRBV9 to TRBJ2-5; the match to TRBD2 covers 8 bases. This CDR3 has 17 amino acids. With 4 bases clipped from V and 7 bases from J, the junction kept 18 bases outside the gene matches. Per the germline V gene, CDR1 is SGDLS and CDR2 is YYNGEE. CDR3 sequence reads: CASSNTRSFGGASTQYF. In nucleotides, the CDR3 is TGTGCCAGCAGCAACACCAGGTCTTTCGGGGGGGCCTCGACCCAGTACTTC. The entire variable domain, with the rest obtained from reference TRBV9 and TRBJ2-5, is as follows: DSGVTQTPKHLITATGQRVTLRCSPRSGDLSVYWYQQSLDQGLQFLIQYYNGEERAKGNILERFSAQQFPDLHSELNLSSLELGDSALYFCASSNTRSFGGASTQYFGPGTRLLVL.

V and J are TRBV11-2 and TRBJ1-2; D is perhaps TRBD1 (6 bases). The CDR3 sequence is 16 residues long. Germline CDR1 and CDR2: SGHAT and FQNNGV. V was cut by 4 bases and J by 3 bases, with 18 bases left in between. CDR3 nucleotides: TGTGCCAGCAGCTCCCTTGTGGGGGCGGCCTACTATGGCTACACCTTC. Its translation: CASSSLVGAAYYGYTF.

This clone came up once. The chain recombines TRBV6-6 with TRBJ2-2; a possible D gene is TRBD2 (6 bases). Per the germline V gene, CDR1 is MNHNY and CDR2 is SVGAGI (reference sequence). This CDR3 comprises 15 residues. V was trimmed by 2 bases and J by 0 bases, leaving 7 bases between them. The CDR3 loop is CASSYGLTNTGELFF. As DNA, the CDR3 is TGTGCCAGCAGTTACGGACTAACGAACACCGGGGAGCTGTTTTTT.

The chain employs TRBV6-5 and TRBJ1-2; D is unclear. Trimming stripped 1 base from V and 8 bases from J, with 14 bases between. Germline CDR1 reads MNHEY; CDR2 reads SVGAGI. The CDR3 is 14 amino acids. The CDR3 is CASSYFNSALGYTF. CDR3 nucleotides: TGTGCCAGCAGTTACTTTAATAGTGCATTGGGCTACACCTTC.

This clone appeared once. J is TRBJ2-7 and V is TRBV25-1, with 8 bases fitting TRBD2. The germline gives CDR1 MGHDK, CDR2 SYGVNS. This CDR3 has 15 residues. J was trimmed by 0 bases and V by 6 bases; bases with no gene match: 7. This CDR3 is CASRPAGASSYEQYF. The CDR3 coding sequence is TGTGCCAGCAGGCCAGCGGGGGCGAGCTCCTACGAGCAGTACTTC.

This chain connects TRBV2 to TRBJ2-1; TRBD1 or TRBD2 may be the D gene (5 bases each). The ends were cut back, 8 bases at V and 5 bases at J, with 13 bases in the middle. Germline loops: CDR1 SNHLY, CDR2 FYNNEI. The CDR3 length is 13 residues. The chain's CDR3 is CASGQGADNEQFF. CDR3 bases: TGTGCCAGCGGGCAGGGAGCTGACAATGAGCAGTTCTTC. Full variable domain (missing parts from reference TRBV2 and TRBJ2-1): EPEVTQTPSHQVTQMGQEVILRCVPISNHLYFYWYRQILGQKVEFLVSFYNNEISEKSEIFDDQFSVERPDGSNFTLKIRSTKLEDSAMYFCASGQGADNEQFFGPGTRLTVL.